Given below is one TCR beta chain in context. Antigen: not known. Germline V gene data show CDR1 as SGHNT and CDR2 as YENEEA. V lost 7 bases, J lost 5 bases, and 7 bases stayed unmatched. The CDR3 loop spans 15 amino acids. Researchers cut adjacent lung at least 2 cm from the tumor margin, and it showed no atypia. The sample originates from a study of T cells in localized non-small cell lung cancer. Notes on the study in general: Uninvolved adjacent lung showed peak T cell clonality, exceeding tumor. Increased T cell density in blood showed an association with longer overall survival. Appearances in adjacent lung were noted for a median 57 of the top 100 tumor clones.

The protocol was immunoSEQ multiplex PCR, while the TCRdb copy is restricted to in-frame clones and leaves out a portion. The data contain some 6,700 clones, around 16% of them singletons. The sequence was collected from a male donor aged 60 or over with stage II squamous cell lung carcinoma. V and J are TRBV11-3 and TRBJ2-3; 12 bases agree with TRBD2. The input for sequencing was normal lung tissue next to the tumor, taken before any cancer treatment. The CDR3 DNA reads as TGTGCCAGCATGCTACTACTAGCGGGAGGAGATACGCAGTATTTT. The encoded protein is CASMLLLAGGDTQYF.